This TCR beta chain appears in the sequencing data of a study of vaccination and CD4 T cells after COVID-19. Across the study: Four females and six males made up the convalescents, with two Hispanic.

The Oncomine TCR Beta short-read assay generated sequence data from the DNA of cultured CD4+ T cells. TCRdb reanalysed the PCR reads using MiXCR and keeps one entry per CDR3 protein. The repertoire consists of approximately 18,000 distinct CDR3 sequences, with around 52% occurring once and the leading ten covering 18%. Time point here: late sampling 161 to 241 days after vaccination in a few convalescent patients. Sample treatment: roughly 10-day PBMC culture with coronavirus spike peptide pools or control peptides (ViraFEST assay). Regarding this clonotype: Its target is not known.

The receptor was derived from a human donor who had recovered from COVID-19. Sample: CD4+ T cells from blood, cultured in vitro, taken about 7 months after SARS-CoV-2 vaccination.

The chain's CDR3 is CATSRNNQPQHF. The CDR3 DNA follows: TGTGCCACCAGCAGAAACAATCAGCCCCAGCATTTT. V is TRBV15 and J is TRBJ1-5; no clear D gene. V was cut by 2 bases and J by 3 bases, with 2 bases left in between. This CDR3 comprises 12 residues. Germline lookup yields CDR1 LNHNV and CDR2 YYDKDF (reference sequence).